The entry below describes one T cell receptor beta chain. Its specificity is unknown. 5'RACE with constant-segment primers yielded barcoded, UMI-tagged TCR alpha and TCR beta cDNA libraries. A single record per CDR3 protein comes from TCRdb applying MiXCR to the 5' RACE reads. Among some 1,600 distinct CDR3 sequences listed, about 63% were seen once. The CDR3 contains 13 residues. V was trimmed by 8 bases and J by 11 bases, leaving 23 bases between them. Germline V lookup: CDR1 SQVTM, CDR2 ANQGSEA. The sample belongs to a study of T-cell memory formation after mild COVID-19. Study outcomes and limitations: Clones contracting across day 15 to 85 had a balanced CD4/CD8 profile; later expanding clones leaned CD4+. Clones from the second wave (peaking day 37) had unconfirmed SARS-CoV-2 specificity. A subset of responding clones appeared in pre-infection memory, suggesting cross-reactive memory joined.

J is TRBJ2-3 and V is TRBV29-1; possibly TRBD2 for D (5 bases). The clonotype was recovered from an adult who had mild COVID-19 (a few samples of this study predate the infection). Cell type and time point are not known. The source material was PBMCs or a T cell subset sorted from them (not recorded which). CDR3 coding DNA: TGCAGCTCGTTAGAAGGAGGAGGAGAAGGGCAGTATTTT. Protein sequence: CSSLEGGGEGQYF.